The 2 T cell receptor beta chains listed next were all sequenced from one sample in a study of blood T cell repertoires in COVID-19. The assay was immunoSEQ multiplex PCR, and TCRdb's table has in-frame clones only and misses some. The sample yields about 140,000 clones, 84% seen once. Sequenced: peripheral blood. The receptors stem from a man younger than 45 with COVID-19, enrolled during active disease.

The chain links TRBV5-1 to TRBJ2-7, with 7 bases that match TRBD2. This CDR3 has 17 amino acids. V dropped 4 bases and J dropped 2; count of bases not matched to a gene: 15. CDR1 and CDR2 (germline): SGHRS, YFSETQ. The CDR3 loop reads CASSPSGEALAPYEQYF. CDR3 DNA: TGCGCCAGCAGCCCCTCGGGGGAGGCACTAGCGCCCTACGAGCAGTACTTC.

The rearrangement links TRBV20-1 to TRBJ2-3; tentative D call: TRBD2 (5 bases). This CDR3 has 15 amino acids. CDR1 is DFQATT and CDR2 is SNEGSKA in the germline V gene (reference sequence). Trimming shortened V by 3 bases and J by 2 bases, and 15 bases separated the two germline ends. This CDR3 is CSASRTPTLTDTQYF. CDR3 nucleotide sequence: TGCAGTGCTAGTCGGACTCCCACACTCACAGATACGCAGTATTTT.